One T cell receptor (beta chain) is described in this entry. CDR3 and TCR beta VDJ profiling relied on a genomic DNA template. MiXCR, applied by TCRdb to the reads, yields one record per CDR3 protein. The data hold some 200,000 distinct CDR3 sequences, with 60% to 80% observed a single time. These data originate in a study of CD8+CD57+ T cells in acquired aplastic anemia. Germline CDR1 and CDR2: DFQATT and SNEGSKA (reference sequence). The CDR3 totals 16 residues. Trimming cost V 5 bases and J 0 bases, with 16 bases left between them. An expansion of CD8+CD57+ cells by flow cytometry had been shown in patients chosen for sequencing.

V gene TRBV20-1 combines with J gene TRBJ1-4, with D perhaps TRBD1 (5 bases). This sequence was found in a human donor with aplastic anemia. The specimen was sorted CD4+, CD8+, or CD8+CD57+ T cells (not recorded which) from PBMCs. The CDR3 nucleotides read TGCAGTGCTCCTCCCCGGGACTCAGCAACTAATGAAAAACTGTTTTTT. Residues: CSAPPRDSATNEKLFF.